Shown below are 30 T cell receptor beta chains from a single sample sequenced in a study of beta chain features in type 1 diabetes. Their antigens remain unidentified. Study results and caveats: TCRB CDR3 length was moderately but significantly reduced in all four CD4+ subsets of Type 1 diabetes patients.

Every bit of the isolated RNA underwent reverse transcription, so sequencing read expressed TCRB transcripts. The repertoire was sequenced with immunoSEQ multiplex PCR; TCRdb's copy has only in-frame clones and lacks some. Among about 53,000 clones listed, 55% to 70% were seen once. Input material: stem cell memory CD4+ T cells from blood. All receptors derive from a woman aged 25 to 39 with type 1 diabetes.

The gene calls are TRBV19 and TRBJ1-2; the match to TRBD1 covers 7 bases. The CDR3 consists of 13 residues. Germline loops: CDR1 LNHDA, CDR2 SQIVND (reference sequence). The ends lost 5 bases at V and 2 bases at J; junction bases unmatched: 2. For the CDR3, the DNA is TGTGCCAGTAGTCCGGACAGGAACTATGGCTACACCTTC. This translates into CASSPDRNYGYTF.

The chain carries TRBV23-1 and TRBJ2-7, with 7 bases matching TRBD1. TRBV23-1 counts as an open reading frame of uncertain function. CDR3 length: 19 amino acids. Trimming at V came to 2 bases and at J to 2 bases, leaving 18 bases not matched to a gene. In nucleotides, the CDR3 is TGCGCCAGCAGTCAACCCCTAGGTTTCCGAACAGGGGACGCCTACGAGCAGTACTTC. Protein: CASSQPLGFRTGDAYEQYF.

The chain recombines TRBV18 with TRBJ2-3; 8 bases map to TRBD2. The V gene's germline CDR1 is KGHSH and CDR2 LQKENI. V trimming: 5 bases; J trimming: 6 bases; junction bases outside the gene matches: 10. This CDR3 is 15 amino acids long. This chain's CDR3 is CASSSILAVLDTQYF. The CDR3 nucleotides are TGTGCCAGCTCATCCATACTAGCGGTTCTCGATACGCAGTATTTT.

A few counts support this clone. In nucleotides, the CDR3 is TGTGCCAGCAGTGCACAGGGGGCGTCGGACAATGAGCAGTTCTTC. Translated: CASSAQGASDNEQFF. This rearrangement joins TRBV2 to TRBJ2-1; TRBD1 aligns across 9 bases. The junction had 6 bases not matched to a gene; V was cut back by 4 bases and J by 5 bases. The CDR3 consists of 15 residues. Germline assignment: CDR1 SNHLY and CDR2 FYNNEI.

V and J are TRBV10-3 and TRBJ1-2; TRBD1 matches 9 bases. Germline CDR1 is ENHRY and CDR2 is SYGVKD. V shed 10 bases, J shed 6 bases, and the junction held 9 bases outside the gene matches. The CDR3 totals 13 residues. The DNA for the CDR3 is TGTGCCACCTACGGGACAGGGCTACATGGCTACACCTTC. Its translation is CATYGTGLHGYTF.

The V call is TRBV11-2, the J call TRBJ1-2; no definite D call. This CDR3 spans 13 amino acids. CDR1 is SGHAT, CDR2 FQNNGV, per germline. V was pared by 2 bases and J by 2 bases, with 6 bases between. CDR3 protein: CASSLPGNYGYTF. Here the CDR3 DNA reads TGTGCCAGCAGCTTACCGGGGAACTATGGCTACACCTTC.

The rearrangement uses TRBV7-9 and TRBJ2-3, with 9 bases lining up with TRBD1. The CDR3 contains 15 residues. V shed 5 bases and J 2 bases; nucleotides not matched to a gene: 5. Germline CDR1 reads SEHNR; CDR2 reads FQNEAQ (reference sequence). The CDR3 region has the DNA TGTGCCAGCAGCCCGAGGGACAGGGACACAGATACGCAGTATTTT. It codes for CASSPRDRDTDTQYF.

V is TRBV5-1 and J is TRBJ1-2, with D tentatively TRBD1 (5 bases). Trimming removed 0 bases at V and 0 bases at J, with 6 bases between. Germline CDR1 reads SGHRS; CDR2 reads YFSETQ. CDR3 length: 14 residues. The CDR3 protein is CASSLADTNYGYTF. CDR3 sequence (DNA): TGCGCCAGCAGCTTGGCGGACACTAACTATGGCTACACCTTC.

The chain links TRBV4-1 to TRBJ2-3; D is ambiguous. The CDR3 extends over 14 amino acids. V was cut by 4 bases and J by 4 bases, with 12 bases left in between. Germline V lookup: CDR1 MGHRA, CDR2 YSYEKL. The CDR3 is CASSPPFGPDTQYF. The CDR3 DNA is TGCGCCAGCAGCCCCCCTTTTGGGCCAGATACGCAGTATTTT.

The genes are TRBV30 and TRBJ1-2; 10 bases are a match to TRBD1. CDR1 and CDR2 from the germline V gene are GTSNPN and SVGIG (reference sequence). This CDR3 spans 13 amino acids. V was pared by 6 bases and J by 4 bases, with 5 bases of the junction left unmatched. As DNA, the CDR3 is TGTGCCTGTAACGGACAGGGGGGCTATGGCTACACCTTC. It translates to CACNGQGGYGYTF.

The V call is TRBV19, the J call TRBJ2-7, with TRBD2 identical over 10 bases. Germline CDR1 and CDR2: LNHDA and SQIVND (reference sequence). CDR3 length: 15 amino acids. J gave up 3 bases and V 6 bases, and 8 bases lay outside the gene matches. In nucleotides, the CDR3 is TGTGCCAGTAGGGACGTCGGGACTAGCGTCTACGAGCAGTACTTC. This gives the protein CASRDVGTSVYEQYF.

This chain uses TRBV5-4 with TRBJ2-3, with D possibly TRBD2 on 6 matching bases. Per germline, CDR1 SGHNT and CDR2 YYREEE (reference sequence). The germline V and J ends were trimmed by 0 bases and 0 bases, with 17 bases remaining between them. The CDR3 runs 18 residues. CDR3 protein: CASSLGLTGTYSTDTQYF. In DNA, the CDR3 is TGTGCCAGCAGCTTGGGATTAACCGGGACTTATAGCACAGATACGCAGTATTTT.

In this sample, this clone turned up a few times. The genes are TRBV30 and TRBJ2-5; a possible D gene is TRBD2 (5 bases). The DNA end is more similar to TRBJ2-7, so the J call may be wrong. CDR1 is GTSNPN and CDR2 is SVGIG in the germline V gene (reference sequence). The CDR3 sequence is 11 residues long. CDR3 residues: CASGISYEQYF. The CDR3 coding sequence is TGTGCCTCCGGGATCTCCTACGAGCAGTACTTC.

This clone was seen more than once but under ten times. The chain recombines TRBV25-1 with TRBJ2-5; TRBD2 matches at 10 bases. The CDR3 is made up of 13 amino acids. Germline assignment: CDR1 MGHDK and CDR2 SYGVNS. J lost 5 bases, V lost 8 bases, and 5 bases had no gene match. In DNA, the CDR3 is TGTGCCAGCCAACTAGCGGGACGCGAGACCCAGTACTTC. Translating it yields CASQLAGRETQYF.

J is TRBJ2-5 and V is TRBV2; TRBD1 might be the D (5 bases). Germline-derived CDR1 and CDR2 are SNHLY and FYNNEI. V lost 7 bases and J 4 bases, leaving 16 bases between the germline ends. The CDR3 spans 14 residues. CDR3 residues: CASNGASWGETQYF. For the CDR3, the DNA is TGTGCCAGCAATGGGGCCTCTTGGGGAGAGACCCAGTACTTC.

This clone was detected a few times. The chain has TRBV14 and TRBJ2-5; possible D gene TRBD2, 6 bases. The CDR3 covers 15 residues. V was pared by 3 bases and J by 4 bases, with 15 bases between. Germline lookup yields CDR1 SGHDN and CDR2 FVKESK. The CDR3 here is CASSQYGSEGETQYF. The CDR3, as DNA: TGTGCCAGCAGCCAGTACGGGAGTGAGGGAGAGACCCAGTACTTC.

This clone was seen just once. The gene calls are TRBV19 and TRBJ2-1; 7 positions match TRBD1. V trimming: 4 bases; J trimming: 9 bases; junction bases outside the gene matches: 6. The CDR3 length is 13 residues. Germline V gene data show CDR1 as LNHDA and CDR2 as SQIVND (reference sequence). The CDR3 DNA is TGTGCCAGTAGTAGCCCACAGGGGAGTGAGCAGTTCTTC. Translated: CASSSPQGSEQFF.

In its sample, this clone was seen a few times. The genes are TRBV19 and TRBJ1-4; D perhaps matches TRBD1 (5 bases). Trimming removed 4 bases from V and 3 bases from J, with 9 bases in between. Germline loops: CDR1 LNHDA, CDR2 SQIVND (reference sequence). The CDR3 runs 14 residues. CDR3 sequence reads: CASSTREANEKLFF. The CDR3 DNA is TGTGCCAGTAGTACCAGGGAAGCTAATGAAAAACTGTTTTTT.

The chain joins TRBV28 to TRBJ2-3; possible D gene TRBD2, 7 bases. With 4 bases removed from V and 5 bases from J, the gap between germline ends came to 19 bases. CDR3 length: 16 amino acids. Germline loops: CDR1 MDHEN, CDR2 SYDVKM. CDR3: CASSSPGAGVIDTQYF. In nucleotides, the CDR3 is TGTGCCAGCAGTTCTCCGGGGGCGGGAGTCATAGATACGCAGTATTTT.

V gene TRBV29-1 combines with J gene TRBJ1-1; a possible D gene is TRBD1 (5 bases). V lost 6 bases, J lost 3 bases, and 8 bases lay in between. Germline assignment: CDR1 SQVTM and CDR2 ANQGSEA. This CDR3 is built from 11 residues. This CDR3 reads CSVLRDTEAFF. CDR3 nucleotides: TGCAGCGTCCTCAGGGACACTGAAGCTTTCTTT.

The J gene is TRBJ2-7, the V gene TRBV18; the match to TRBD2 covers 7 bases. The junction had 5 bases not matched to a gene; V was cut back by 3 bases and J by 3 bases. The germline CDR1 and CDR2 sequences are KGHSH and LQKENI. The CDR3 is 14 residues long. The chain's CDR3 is CASSPRTRDYEQYF. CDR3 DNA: TGTGCCAGCTCACCCAGGACTAGGGACTACGAGCAGTACTTC. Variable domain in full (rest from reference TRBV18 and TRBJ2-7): NAGVMQNPRHLVRRRGQEARLRCSPMKGHSHVYWYRQLPEEGLKFMVYLQKENIIDESGMPKERFSAEFPKEGPSILRIQQVVRGDSAAYFCASSPRTRDYEQYFGPGTRLTVT.

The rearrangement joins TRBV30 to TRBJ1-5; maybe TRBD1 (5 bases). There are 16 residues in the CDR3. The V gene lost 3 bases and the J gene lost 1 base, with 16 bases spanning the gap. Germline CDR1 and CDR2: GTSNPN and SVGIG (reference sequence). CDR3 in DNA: TGTGCCTGGAGCAGCCGGGGGAGAGGGAGCAATCAGCCCCAGCATTTT. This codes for CAWSSRGRGSNQPQHF.

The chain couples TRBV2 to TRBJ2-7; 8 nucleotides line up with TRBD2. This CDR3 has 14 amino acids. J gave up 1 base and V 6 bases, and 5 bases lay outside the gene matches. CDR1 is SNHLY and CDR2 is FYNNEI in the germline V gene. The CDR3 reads CASSPGLVSYEQYF. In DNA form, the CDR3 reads TGTGCCAGCAGCCCGGGACTAGTATCCTACGAGCAGTACTTC.

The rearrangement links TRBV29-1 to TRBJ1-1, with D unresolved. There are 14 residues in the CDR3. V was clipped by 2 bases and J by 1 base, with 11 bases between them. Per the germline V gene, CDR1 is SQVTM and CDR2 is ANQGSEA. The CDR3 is CSVEFGQSNTEAFF. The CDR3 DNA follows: TGCAGCGTTGAATTTGGGCAGTCGAACACTGAAGCTTTCTTT.

The DNA for the CDR3 is TGTGCCACCAGCAGGGACCAAACTAGCGGGAGCTCCTACGAGCAGTACTTC. Translation gives CATSRDQTSGSSYEQYF. The chain couples TRBV15 to TRBJ2-7; TRBD2 agrees at 11 bases. V was clipped by 3 bases and J by 0 bases; unmatched bases: 7. The length of the CDR3 is 17 residues. CDR1 and CDR2 from the germline V gene are LNHNV and YYDKDF (reference sequence).

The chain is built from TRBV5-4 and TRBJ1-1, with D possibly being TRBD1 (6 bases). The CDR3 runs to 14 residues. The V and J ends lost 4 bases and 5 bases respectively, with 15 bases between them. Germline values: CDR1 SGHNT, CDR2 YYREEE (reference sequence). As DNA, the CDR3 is TGTGCCAGCAGCCCGTCCAGGGGAGGGACTGAAGCTTTCTTT. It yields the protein CASSPSRGGTEAFF. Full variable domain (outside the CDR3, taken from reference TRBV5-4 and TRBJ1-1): ETGVTQSPTHLIKTRGQQVTLRCSSQSGHNTVSWYQQALGQGPQFIFQYYREEENGRGNFPPRFSGLQFPNYSSELNVNALELDDSALYLCASSPSRGGTEAFFGQGTRLTVV.

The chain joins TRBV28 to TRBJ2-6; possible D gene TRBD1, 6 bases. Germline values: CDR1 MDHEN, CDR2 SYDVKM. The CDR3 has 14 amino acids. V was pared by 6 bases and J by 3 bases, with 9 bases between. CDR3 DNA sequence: TGTGCCAGCAGCTACAGGGTTGGGGCCAACGTCCTGACTTTC. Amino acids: CASSYRVGANVLTF.

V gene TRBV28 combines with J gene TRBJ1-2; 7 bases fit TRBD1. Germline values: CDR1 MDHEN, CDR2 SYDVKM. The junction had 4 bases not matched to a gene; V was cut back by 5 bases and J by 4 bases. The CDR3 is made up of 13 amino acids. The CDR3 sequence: CASSPGQLYGYTF. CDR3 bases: TGTGCCAGCAGTCCGGGACAGCTCTATGGCTACACCTTC.

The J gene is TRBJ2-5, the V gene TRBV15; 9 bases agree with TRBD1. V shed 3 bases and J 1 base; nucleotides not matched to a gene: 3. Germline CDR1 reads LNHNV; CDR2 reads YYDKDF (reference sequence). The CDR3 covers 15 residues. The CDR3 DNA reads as TGTGCCACCAGCAGGGACAGGGGATTCCAAGAGACCCAGTACTTC. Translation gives CATSRDRGFQETQYF.

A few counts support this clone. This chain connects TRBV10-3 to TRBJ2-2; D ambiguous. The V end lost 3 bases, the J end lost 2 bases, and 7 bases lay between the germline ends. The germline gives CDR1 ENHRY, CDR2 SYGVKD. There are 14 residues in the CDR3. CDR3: CAISDSSNTGELFF. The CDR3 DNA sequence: TGTGCCATCAGTGATAGTAGTAACACCGGGGAGCTGTTTTTT.